This TCR beta chain was recorded in a study of blood T cell repertoires in COVID-19. The V gene end was trimmed by 0 bases and the J gene end by 7 bases; junction bases not matched to a gene: 5. Per the germline V gene, CDR1 is LGHDT and CDR2 is YNNKEL (reference sequence). There are 15 residues in the CDR3. The repertoire was sequenced with immunoSEQ multiplex PCR; TCRdb's copy has only in-frame clones and lacks some. The sample includes 25,000 to 30,000 clones, approximately 93% of them seen just once. The receptor was derived from a woman in her sixties or seventies with COVID-19, enrolled during active disease. Sequenced sample: peripheral blood. This sequence joins TRBV3-1 (or the pseudogene TRBV3-2) and TRBJ1-5; 8 bases line up with TRBD1. The CDR3 region is CASSQDLTGVQPQHF. The DNA of the CDR3 is TGTGCCAGCAGCCAAGATCTGACAGGGGTCCAGCCCCAGCATTTT.